This T cell receptor beta chain was recovered during a study of blood T cell repertoires in COVID-19. Study information: The study drew acute and convalescent COVID-19 samples from the United States, Italy and Spain. The cDNA or gDNA used as material had been derived from T cells, B-cell-depleted T cells, or PBMCs.

Per the original data handling: For nucleated cells, counts were estimated from reference gene primer amplification. Method: immunoSEQ multiplex PCR; TCRdb's copy keeps in-frame clones and lacks some. The V and J calls and the clone size are those of that table, but D and trimming were determined from the DNA. The table shows about 51,000 clones, with 70% to 90% occurring only once. Losses at the gene ends were 7 bases for V and 5 bases for J; bases not matched to a gene: 9. CDR1 is MDHEN, CDR2 SYDVKM, per germline. The CDR3 covers 14 residues. The sequence came from an elderly man with active COVID-19. The gene calls are TRBV28 and TRBJ1-2, with 8 bases aligning to TRBD1. Material: peripheral blood. The CDR3 protein is CASNSGTGVYGYTF. For the CDR3, the DNA is TGTGCCAGCAATTCTGGGACAGGAGTTTATGGCTACACCTTC.